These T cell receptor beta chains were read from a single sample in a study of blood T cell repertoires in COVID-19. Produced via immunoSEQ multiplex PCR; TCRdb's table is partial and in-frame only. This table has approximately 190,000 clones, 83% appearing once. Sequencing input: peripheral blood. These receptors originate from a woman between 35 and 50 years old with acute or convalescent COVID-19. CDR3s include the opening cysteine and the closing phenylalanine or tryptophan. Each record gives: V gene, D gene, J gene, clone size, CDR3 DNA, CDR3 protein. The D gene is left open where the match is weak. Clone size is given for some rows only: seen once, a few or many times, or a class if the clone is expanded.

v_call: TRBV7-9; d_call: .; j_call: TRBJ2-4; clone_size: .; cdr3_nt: TGTGCCAGCAGCTTTATGCAGGGGAGAAACATTCAGTACTTC; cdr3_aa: CASSFMQGRNIQYF
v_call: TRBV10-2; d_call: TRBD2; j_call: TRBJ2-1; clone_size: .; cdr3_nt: TGCGCCAGCAGACTAGCGGGTTACAATGAGCAGTTCTTC; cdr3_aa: CASRLAGYNEQFF
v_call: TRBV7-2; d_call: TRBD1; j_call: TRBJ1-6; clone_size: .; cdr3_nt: TGTGCCAGCAGCTCCGGGACAGGGGTATCACCCCTCCACTTT; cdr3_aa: CASSSGTGVSPLHF
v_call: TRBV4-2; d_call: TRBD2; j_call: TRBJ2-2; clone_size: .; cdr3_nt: TGTGCCAGCAGCCGAGGACTAGCGGGGAACACCGGGGAGCTGTTTTTT; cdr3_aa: CASSRGLAGNTGELFF
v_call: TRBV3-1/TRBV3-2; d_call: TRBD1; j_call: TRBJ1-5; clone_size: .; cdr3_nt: TGTGCCAGCAGCCAAACAGGGGTATATAGCAATCAGCCCCAGCATTTT; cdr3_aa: CASSQTGVYSNQPQHF
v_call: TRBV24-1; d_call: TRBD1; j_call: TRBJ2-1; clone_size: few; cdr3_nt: TGTGCCACCAGTGATCCCGGACAGGGGAGCGGTGAGCAGTTCTTC; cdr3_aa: CATSDPGQGSGEQFF
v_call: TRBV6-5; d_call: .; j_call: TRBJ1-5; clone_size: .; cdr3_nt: TGTGCCACCCATATAGGCAATCAGCCCCAGCATTTT; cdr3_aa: CATHIGNQPQHF
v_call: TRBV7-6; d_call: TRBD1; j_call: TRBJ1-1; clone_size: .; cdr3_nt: TGTGCCAGCAGCTTAGTCCCCAGACAGGGGTCGAGGAACACTGAAGCTTTCTTT; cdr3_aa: CASSLVPRQGSRNTEAFF
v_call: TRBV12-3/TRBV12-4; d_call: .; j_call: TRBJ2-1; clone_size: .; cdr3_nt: TGTGCCAGCAGTAGGGACTCTAATGAGCAGTTCTTC; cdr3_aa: CASSRDSNEQFF
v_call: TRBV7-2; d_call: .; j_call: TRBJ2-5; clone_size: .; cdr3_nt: TGTGCCAGCAGCTCAGGCGGCTTCGGGGTATACCAAGAGACCCAGTACTTC; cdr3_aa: CASSSGGFGVYQETQYF
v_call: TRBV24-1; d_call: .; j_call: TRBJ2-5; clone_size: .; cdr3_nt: TGTGCCACCAGTGATTCCGGGGGTTCTCAAGAGACCCAGTACTTC; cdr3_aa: CATSDSGGSQETQYF
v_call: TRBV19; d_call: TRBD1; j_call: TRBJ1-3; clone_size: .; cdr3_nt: TGTGCCAGTACCCCAGGGACAGGACTTTGGTCCTCTGGAAACACCATATATTTT; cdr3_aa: CASTPGTGLWSSGNTIYF
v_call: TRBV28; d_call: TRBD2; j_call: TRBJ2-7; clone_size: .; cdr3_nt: TGTGCCACACATAGCGGGAGGGCTTCCTACGAGCAGTACTTC; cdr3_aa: CATHSGRASYEQYF
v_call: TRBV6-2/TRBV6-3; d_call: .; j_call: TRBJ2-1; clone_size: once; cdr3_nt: TGTGCCAGCAGTCCCCCCCTAGGGGGGGCCTCGTGGAATGAGCAGTTCTTC; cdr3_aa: CASSPPLGGASWNEQFF
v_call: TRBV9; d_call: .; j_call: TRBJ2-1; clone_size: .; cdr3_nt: TGTGCCAGCAGCGTAGGACAGTACAATGAGCAGTTCTTC; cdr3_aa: CASSVGQYNEQFF
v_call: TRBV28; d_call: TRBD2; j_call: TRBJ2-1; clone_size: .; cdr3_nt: TGTGCCAGCACAGGCGGGGGGTCCTACAATGAGCAGTTCTTC; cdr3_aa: CASTGGGSYNEQFF
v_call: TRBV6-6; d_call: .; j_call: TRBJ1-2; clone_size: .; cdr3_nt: TGTGCCAGCAGTAAAGTTCCTATGGACTATGGCTACACCTTC; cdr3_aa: CASSKVPMDYGYTF
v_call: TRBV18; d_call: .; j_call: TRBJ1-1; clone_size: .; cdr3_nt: TGTGCCAGCTCACCCCCCGCGGACACTGAAGCTTTCTTT; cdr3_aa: CASSPPADTEAFF
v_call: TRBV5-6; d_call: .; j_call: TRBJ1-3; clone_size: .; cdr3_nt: TGTGCCAGCAGCTTGGTCGGGGGCACCATATATTTT; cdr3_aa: CASSLVGGTIYF
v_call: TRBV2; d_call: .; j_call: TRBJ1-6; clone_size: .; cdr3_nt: TGTGCCAGCAGTCCTGGAGGTCAGAGCTCCTATAATTCACCCCTCCACTTT; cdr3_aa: CASSPGGQSSYNSPLHF
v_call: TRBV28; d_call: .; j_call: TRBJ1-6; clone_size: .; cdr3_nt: TGTGCCAGCAGCTACCCTGGGGCGGGGGATAATTCACCCCTCCACTTT; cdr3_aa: CASSYPGAGDNSPLHF
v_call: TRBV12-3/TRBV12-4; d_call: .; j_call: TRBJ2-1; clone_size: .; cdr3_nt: TGTGCCAGCAGTTTATGGGCTGAGCAGTTCTTC; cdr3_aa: CASSLWAEQFF
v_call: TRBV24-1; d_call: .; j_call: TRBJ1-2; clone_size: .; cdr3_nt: TGTGCCACCAGTTTGTCGGACAGAACAAACTATGGCTACACCTTC; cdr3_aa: CATSLSDRTNYGYTF
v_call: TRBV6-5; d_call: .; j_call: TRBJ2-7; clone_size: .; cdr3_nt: TGTGCCAGCAGTTCCGACACCTACGAGCAGTACTTC; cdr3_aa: CASSSDTYEQYF
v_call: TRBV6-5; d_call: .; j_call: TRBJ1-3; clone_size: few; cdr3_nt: TGTGCCAGCAGCCCGGAGCCTGGAAACACCATATATTTT; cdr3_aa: CASSPEPGNTIYF
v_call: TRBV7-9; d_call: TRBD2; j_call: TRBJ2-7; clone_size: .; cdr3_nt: TGTGCCAGCAGCTTAGCCCGACTAGCGGAGTACGAGCAGTACTTC; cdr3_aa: CASSLARLAEYEQYF
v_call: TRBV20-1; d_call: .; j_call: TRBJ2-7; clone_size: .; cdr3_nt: TGCAGTGCTAGTGGGCAGACCTACGAGCAGTACTTC; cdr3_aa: CSASGQTYEQYF
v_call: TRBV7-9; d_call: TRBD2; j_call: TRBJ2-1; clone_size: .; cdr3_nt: TGTGCCAGCAGCCCCCCTCGGGGACTAGGGCTAAATGAGCAGTTCTTC; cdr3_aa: CASSPPRGLGLNEQFF
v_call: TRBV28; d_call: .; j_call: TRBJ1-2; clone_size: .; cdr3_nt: TGTGCCAGCACCATCCGGGCAGGCGGGGATGGCTACACCTTC; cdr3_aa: CASTIRAGGDGYTF
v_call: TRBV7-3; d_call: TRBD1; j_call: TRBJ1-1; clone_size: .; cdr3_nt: TGTGCCAGCAGCCCGACAGGGGTCACTGAAGCTTTCTTT; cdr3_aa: CASSPTGVTEAFF
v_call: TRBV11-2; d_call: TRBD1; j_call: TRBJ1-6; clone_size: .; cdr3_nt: TGTGCCAGCAGCTTGACAGGGGCCTTCGATTCACCCCTCCACTTT; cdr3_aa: CASSLTGAFDSPLHF